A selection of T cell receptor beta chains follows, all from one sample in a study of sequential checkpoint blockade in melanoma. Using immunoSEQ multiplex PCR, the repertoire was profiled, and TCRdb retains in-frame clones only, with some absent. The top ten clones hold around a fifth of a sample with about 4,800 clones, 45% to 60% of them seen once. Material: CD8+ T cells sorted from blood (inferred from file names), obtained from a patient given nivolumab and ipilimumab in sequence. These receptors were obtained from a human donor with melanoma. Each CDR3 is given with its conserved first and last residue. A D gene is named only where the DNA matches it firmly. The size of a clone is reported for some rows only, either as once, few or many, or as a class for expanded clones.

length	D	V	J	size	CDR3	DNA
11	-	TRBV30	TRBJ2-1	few	CGYSTYNEQFF	TGTGGGTACAGTACCTACAATGAGCAGTTCTTC
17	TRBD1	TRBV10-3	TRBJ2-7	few	CAISPASGTGGENEQYF	TGTGCCATCAGTCCGGCCTCCGGGACAGGGGGCGAAAACGAGCAGTACTTC
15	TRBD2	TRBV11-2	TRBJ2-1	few	CASSRNSGAYNEQFF	TGTGCCAGCAGCCGCAATAGCGGGGCCTACAATGAGCAGTTCTTC
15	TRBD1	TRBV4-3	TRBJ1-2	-	CASSQDWDSGYGYTF	TGCGCCAGCAGCCAAGATTGGGACAGTGGCTATGGCTACACCTTC
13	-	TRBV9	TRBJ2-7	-	CASSSPQGYEQYF	TGTGCCAGCAGCTCCCCCCAGGGCTACGAGCAGTACTTC
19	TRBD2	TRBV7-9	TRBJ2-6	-	CASSGSTTSAYSGANVLTF	TGTGCCAGCAGCGGAAGTACTACTAGCGCTTACTCTGGGGCCAACGTCCTGACTTTC
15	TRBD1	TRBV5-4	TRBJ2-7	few	CASSLETGASYEQYF	TGTGCCAGCAGCTTGGAAACAGGGGCGTCCTACGAGCAGTACTTC
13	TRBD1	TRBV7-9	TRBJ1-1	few	CASSPPPTGGAFF	TGTGCCAGCAGCCCTCCTCCTACAGGGGGAGCTTTCTTT
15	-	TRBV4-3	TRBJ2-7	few	CASSSGTASSYEQYF	TGCGCCAGCAGCTCGGGAACTGCTAGCTCCTACGAGCAGTACTTC
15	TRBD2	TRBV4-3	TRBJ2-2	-	CASSHLAGVTGELFF	TGCGCCAGCAGCCACCTAGCGGGAGTGACCGGGGAGCTGTTTTTT
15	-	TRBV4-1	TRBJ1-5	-	CASSQGGTGNQPQHF	TGCGCCAGCAGCCAAGGCGGGACGGGGAATCAGCCCCAGCATTTT
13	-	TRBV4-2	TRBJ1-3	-	CASSTDSGNTIYF	TGTGCCAGCAGCACAGACTCTGGAAACACCATATATTTT
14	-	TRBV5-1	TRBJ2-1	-	CASSLEQDLGEQFF	TGCGCCAGCAGCTTGGAGCAGGATTTGGGTGAGCAGTTCTTC
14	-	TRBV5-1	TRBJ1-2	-	CASSREEERYGYTF	TGCGCCAGCAGTCGGGAGGAAGAACGTTATGGCTACACCTTC